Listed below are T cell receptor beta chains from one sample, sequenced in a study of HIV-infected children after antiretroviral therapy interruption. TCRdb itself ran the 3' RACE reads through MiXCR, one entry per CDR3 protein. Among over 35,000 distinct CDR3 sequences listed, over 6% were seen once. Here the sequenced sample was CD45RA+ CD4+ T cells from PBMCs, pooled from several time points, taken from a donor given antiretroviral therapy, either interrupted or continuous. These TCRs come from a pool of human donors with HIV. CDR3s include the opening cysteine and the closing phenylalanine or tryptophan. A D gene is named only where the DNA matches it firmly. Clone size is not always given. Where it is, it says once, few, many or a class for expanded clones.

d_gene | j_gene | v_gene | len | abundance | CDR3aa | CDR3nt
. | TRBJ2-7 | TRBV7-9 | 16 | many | CASSNTRDFVPYEQYF | TGTGCCAGCAGCAATACAAGGGACTTCGTACCCTACGAGCAGTACTTC
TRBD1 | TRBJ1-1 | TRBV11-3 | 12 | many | CASSQGQGDSFF | TGTGCCAGCAGCCAGGGACAGGGCGACTCTTTCTTT
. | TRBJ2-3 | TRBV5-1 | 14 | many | CASSGSGPTDTQYF | TGCGCCAGCAGCGGTAGCGGTCCTACAGATACGCAGTATTTT
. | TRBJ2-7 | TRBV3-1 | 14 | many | CASSPGHQSYEQYF | TGTGCCAGCAGCCCGGGACACCAGTCCTACGAGCAGTACTTC
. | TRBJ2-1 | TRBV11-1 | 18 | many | CASSLLGGVHRGPNEQFF | TGTGCCAGCAGCTTATTGGGGGGTGTCCACAGGGGCCCGAATGAGCAGTTCTTC
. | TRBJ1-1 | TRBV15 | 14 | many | CATSRDLVNTEAFF | TGTGCCACCAGCAGAGATCTGGTGAACACTGAAGCTTTCTTT
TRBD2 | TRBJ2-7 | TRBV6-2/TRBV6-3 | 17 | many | CASSLPGPRTSGLEQYF | TGTGCCAGCAGTTTACCCGGACCACGGACTAGCGGCCTCGAGCAGTACTTC
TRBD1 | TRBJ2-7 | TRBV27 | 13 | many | CASRRTGVVEQYF | TGTGCCAGCAGACGAACAGGGGTTGTCGAGCAGTACTTC
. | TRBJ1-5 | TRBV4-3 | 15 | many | CASSQDRVPGQPQHF | TGCGCCAGCAGCCAAGATCGGGTTCCTGGTCAGCCCCAGCATTTT
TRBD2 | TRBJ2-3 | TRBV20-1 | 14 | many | CSARRTSGSYTQYF | TGCAGTGCTAGAAGGACTAGCGGTTCCTATACGCAGTATTTT
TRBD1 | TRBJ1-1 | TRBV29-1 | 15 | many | CSVEGTGESYTEAFF | TGCAGCGTTGAAGGGACAGGGGAATCCTACACTGAAGCTTTCTTT
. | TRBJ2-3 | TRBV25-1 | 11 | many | CAEVGLDTQYF | TGTGCCGAAGTGGGTCTAGATACGCAGTATTTT
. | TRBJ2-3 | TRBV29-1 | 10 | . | CSGGVDTQYF | TGCAGCGGGGGGGTGGATACGCAGTATTTT
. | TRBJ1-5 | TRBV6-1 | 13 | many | CASSGSFRQPQHF | TGTGCCAGCAGTGGGTCCTTTCGACAGCCCCAGCATTTT
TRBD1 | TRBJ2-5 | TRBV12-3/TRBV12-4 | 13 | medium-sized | CASSLDREDTQYF | TGTGCAAGCAGCCTGGACAGGGAAGACACCCAGTACTTT
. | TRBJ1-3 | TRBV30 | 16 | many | CAWSLQEGRSGNTLYF | TGTGCCTGGAGTCTACAGGAGGGGAGGTCTGGAAATACGCTCTATTTT
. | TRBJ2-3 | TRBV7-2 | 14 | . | CASSFSTTSDTQYF | TGTGCCAGCAGCTTCTCCACTACATCAGATACGCAGTATTTT
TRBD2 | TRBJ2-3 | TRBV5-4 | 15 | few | CASSLAGPSTDTQYF | TGTGCCAGCAGCCTAGCGGGCCCGAGCACAGATACGCAGTATTTT
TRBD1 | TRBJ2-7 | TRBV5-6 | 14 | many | CASSPPGQGWEQYF | TGTGCCAGCAGCCCACCGGGACAGGGTTGGGAGCAGTACTTC
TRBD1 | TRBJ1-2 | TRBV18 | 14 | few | CASSPPGQGSGYTF | TGTGCCAGCTCACCACCGGGACAGGGTTCTGGCTACACCTTC
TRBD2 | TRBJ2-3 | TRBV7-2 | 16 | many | CASSPPNGLALDTQYF | TGTGCCAGCAGCCCCCCGAATGGACTAGCGTTAGATACGCAGTATTTT
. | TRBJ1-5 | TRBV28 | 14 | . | CASSPISRSGPQHF | TGTGCCAGCAGCCCCATAAGCCGATCCGGGCCCCAGCATTTT
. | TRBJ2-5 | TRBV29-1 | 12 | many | CSVGLPQETQYF | TGCAGCGTGGGACTGCCCCAAGAGACCCAGTACTTC
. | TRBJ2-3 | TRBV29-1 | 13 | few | CSVGIGHTDTQYF | TGCAGCGTTGGAATAGGGCACACAGATACGCAGTATTTT
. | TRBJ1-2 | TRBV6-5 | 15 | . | CASSYGAQSNYGYTF | TGTGCCAGCAGTTACGGCGCGCAGTCCAACTATGGCTACACCTTC
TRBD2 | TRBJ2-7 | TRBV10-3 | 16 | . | CAISEGGLAGAYEQYF | TGTGCCATCAGTGAGGGAGGACTAGCGGGAGCCTACGAGCAGTACTTC
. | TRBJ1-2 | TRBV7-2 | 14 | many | CASSSIDSIYGYTF | TGTGCCAGCAGCTCAATAGACAGTATCTATGGCTACACCTTC
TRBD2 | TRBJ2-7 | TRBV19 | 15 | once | CASSRLALSSYEQYF | TGTGCCAGTAGCAGACTAGCGCTTAGCTCCTACGAGCAGTACTTC
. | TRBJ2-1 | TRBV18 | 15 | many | CASSPRQSSYNEQFF | TGTGCCAGCTCACCCAGACAGAGCTCCTACAATGAGCAGTTCTTC
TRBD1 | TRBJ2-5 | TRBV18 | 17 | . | CASSPAVQGGPRETQYF | TGTGCCAGCTCACCAGCTGTACAGGGGGGACCTCGAGAGACCCAGTACTTC
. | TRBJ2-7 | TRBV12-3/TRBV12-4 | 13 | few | CASSSRVRNEQYF | TGTGCCAGCAGTTCCCGGGTCCGAAACGAGCAGTACTTC
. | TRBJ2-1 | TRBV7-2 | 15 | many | CASSLESQTYNEQFF | TGTGCCAGCAGCTTAGAAAGCCAGACCTACAATGAGCAGTTCTTC
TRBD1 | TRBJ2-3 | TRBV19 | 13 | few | CATSGQGRHTQYF | TGTGCCACCTCGGGACAGGGGCGGCATACGCAGTATTTT
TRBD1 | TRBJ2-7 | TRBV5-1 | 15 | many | CASSPPGTAYFEQYF | TGCGCCAGCAGCCCACCAGGGACAGCTTACTTCGAGCAGTACTTC
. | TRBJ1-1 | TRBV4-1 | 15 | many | CASSQVGGSRAEAFF | TGCGCCAGCAGCCAAGTCGGGGGATCGAGGGCTGAAGCTTTCTTT
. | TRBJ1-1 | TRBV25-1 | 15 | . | CASSDAGRWNTEAFF | TGTGCCAGCAGTGATGCGGGGAGATGGAACACTGAAGCTTTCTTT
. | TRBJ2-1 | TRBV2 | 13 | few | CATTLDSNNEQFF | TGTGCCACCACCCTGGACAGTAACAATGAGCAGTTCTTC
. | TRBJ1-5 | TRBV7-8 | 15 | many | CASSLVRDSNQPQHF | TGTGCCAGCAGCTTAGTCAGGGATAGCAATCAGCCCCAGCATTTT
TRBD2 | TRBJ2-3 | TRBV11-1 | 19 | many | CASSPRAGRGEDEVDTQYF | TGTGCCAGCAGCCCCAGGGCGGGCCGGGGGGAGGATGAAGTGGATACGCAGTATTTT
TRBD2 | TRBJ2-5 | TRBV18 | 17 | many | CASSVRTSGRPEETQYF | TGTGCCAGCTCTGTTAGGACTAGCGGGAGGCCTGAAGAGACCCAGTACTTC
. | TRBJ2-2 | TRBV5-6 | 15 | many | CASKGFNSGTGELFF | TGTGCCAGCAAGGGGTTTAACTCGGGGACCGGGGAGCTGTTTTTT
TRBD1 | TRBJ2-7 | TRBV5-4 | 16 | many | CASSSARDRGSYEQYF | TGTGCCAGCAGCTCTGCCCGGGACAGGGGTTCCTACGAGCAGTACTTC
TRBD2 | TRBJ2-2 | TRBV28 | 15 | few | CASSTGTRYTGELFF | TGTGCCAGCAGTACCGGGACTAGGTACACCGGGGAGCTGTTTTTT
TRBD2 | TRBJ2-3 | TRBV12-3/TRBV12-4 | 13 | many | CASSQVVAGAQYF | TGTGCCAGCAGTCAGGTGGTCGCGGGGGCGCAGTATTTT
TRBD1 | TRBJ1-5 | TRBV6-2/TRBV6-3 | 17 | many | CASSRVGKTGSWQPQHF | TGTGCCAGCAGTAGGGTCGGGAAGACAGGGTCATGGCAGCCCCAGCATTTT
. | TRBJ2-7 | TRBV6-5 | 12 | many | CASSYFGGEQYF | TGTGCCAGCAGTTACTTTGGGGGCGAGCAGTACTTC
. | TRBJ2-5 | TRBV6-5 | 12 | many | CASSYLGGTQYF | TGTGCCAGCAGTTACTTGGGGGGGACCCAGTACTTC
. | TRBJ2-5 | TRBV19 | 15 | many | CASSIRPSREDTQYF | TGTGCCAGCAGTATACGCCCTTCCAGGGAAGACACCCAGTACTTT
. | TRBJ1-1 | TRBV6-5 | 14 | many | CASSSQGTNTEAFF | TGTGCCAGCAGTTCTCAGGGGACGAACACTGAAGCTTTCTTT
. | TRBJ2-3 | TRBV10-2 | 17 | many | CASSESRPLGGTDTQYF | TGCGCCAGCAGTGAGTCGAGGCCCCTGGGGGGCACAGATACGCAGTATTTT